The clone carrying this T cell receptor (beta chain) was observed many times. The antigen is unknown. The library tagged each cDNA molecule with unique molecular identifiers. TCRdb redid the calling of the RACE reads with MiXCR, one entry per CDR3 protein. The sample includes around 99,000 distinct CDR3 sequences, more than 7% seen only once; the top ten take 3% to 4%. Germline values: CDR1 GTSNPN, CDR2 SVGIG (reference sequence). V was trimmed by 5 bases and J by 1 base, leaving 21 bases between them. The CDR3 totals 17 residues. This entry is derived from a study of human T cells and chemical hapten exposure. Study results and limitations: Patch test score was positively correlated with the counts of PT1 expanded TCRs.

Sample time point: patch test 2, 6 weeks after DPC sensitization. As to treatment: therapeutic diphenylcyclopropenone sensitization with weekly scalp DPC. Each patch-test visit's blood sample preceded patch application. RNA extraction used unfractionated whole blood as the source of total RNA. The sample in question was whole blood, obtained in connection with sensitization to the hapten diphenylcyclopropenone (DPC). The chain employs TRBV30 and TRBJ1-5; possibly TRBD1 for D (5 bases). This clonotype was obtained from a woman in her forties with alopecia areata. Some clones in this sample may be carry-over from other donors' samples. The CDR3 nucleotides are TGTGCCTGGCGGTCCAAAGGCGGTCGGGGGAGCAATCAGCCCCAGCATTTT. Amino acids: CAWRSKGGRGSNQPQHF.